This T cell receptor (beta chain) was documented in a study of beta chain features in type 1 diabetes. Expressed TCRB transcripts got sequenced, as all isolated RNA was reverse transcribed. The average read count of naive, central memory and regulatory T cell samples was approximately 3.5 million. Here immunoSEQ multiplex PCR was the method, and the copy in TCRdb shows in-frame clones only, minus some. This sample carries a few hundred thousand clones, roughly 14% of them seen once, and the ten largest clones take roughly 0.015%. As to this clone: The antigen is undetermined.

This CDR3 region has 15 residues. Germline CDR1 and CDR2: SGHNT and YENEEA. V gave up 3 bases and J gave up 0 bases, with 6 bases separating them. Whole-study results and caveats: When Type 1 diabetes patients were examined, their TCRB CDR3s proved moderately but significantly shorter in all four CD4+ subsets. Within patients, naive, central memory and Treg TCRB repertoires seemed more similar than within healthy donors. It was not settled here whether HLA type affects TCRB rearrangement. Fewer insertions but more deletions were seen at VDJ junctions in type 1 diabetes patients.

The chain couples TRBV11-3 to TRBJ2-6; TRBD1 might be the D (6 bases). The receptor's source is a young woman with type 1 diabetes. The sequencing input was naive CD4+ T cells from blood. The CDR3 DNA reads TGTGCCAGCAGCTTGGGGGCCTCTGGGGCCAACGTCCTGACTTTC. Its protein is CASSLGASGANVLTF.